This TCR beta chain originates from a study of blood T cell repertoires in COVID-19. CDR1 is SGHTA and CDR2 is FQGNSA in the germline V gene. This CDR3 is built from 13 residues. Trimming cost V 4 bases and J 8 bases, with 12 bases left between them. Measured with immunoSEQ multiplex PCR; TCRdb has only the in-frame clones, and not every one. The data hold about 200,000 clones, with approximately 84% observed a single time. The source material was peripheral blood. The V and J genes are TRBV7-2 and TRBJ1-5; the D gene is possibly TRBD1 (5 bases). The sequence was obtained from a man of 80 years or more with acute or convalescent COVID-19. CDR3: CASSSGRTKPQHF. The CDR3 nucleotides read TGTGCCAGCAGCTCAGGAAGGACAAAGCCCCAGCATTTT.